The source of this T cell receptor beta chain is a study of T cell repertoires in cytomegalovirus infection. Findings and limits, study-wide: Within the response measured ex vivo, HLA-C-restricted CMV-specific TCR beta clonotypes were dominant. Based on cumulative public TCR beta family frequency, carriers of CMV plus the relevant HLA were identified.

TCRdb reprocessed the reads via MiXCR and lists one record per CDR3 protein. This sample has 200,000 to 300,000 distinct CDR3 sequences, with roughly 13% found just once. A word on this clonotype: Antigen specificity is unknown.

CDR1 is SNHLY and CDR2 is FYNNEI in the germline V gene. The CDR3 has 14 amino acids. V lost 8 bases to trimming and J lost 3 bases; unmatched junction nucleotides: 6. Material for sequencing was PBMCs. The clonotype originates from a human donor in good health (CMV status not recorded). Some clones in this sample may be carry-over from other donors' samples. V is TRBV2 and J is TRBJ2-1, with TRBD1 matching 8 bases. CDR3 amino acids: CASVDGTGYNEQFF. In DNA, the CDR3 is TGTGCCAGCGTAGATGGGACAGGCTACAATGAGCAGTTCTTC.